This note documents a single T cell receptor (beta chain) sequence. Its antigen is not identified. This CDR3 is 13 amino acids long. Deletions cut 4 bases from V and 5 bases from J, with 8 bases between. From germline, CDR1 is SEHNR and CDR2 FQNEAQ (reference sequence). This sample is part of a study of cytomegalovirus exposure and HLA in healthy donors. Regarding the study as a whole: In a later analysis, productive TCRs from donors in an Asian-associated ancestry cluster reportedly carried fewer N-insertions than the cohort mean. In most subjects, TCR beta sequences reportedly gave accurate predictions of HLA-A and HLA-B alleles. A later analysis found TCR association rates differed by HLA locus, highest for DRB1 and lowest for HLA-C.

PCR employed 60 Vbeta and 13 Jbeta primers. TCRdb's copy holds only in-frame clones and misses some; the assay was immunoSEQ multiplex PCR. The sample carries roughly 100,000 clones, approximately 84% recorded once. The receptor was isolated from a woman between 18 and 29 years old in good health and CMV-seropositive. The chain recombines TRBV7-9 with TRBJ2-2; a possible D gene is TRBD2 (5 bases). The sample consisted of PBMCs. CDR3 nucleotides: TGTGCCAGCAGCTCCTCGGGGACCGGGGAGCTGTTTTTT. Translated, it gives CASSSSGTGELFF. Full variable domain (missing parts from reference TRBV7-9 and TRBJ2-2): DTGVSQNPRHKITKRGQNVTFRCDPISEHNRLYWYRQTLGQGPEFLTYFQNEAQLEKSRLLSDRFSAERPKGSFSTLEIQRTEQGDSAMYLCASSSSGTGELFFGEGSRLTVL.